Below are 4 T cell receptor beta chains sequenced from a single sample in a study of human T cells and chemical hapten exposure. TCRdb reprocessed the RACE reads with MiXCR, giving one entry per CDR3 protein. The data contain some 330,000 distinct CDR3 sequences, 4.5% to 5.5% of them seen just once; the ten biggest clones take up around 8%. Sample time point: pre-sensitization, week 0. Treatment: therapeutic diphenylcyclopropenone sensitization with weekly scalp DPC. Material: whole blood, obtained in connection with sensitization to the hapten diphenylcyclopropenone (DPC). Receptors originate from a woman in her late teens or twenties with alopecia areata. Some clones in this sample may be carry-over from other donors' samples.

This clonotype has just a few counts. The genes are TRBV5-1 and TRBJ2-6, with D tentatively TRBD1 (5 bases). The V end was cut by 0 bases, the J end by 0 bases, with 13 bases between. The CDR3 runs 18 residues. Germline V gives CDR1 SGHRS, CDR2 YFSETQ. CDR3: CASSLGSGPSSGANVLTF. DNA of the CDR3: TGCGCCAGCAGCTTGGGTTCAGGGCCGAGCTCTGGGGCCAACGTCCTGACTTTC.

The chain carries TRBV11-2 and TRBJ2-3; D is possibly TRBD1 (6 bases). The CDR3 spans 14 residues. CDR1 and CDR2 (germline): SGHAT, FQNNGV. The ends were cut back, 3 bases at V and 3 bases at J, with 10 bases in the middle. The CDR3 is CASSFTGTTDTQYF. The CDR3, as DNA: TGTGCCAGCAGCTTTACTGGGACAACAGATACGCAGTATTTT.

This clonotype was detected ten times or more. This chain joins TRBV28 and TRBJ1-6, with 9 bases fitting TRBD1. Germline trimming cut 6 bases from V and 9 bases from J; bases unmatched to any gene: 18. Looked up from germline, CDR1 is MDHEN and CDR2 is SYDVKM. The CDR3 runs 18 residues. For the CDR3, the DNA is TGTGCCAGCAGCCCTGGGACAGGGATAGACCTCCCTACTTCACCCCTCCACTTT. Translated: CASSPGTGIDLPTSPLHF.

This clonotype was seen ten or more times. The V and J genes are TRBV18 and TRBJ2-5, with D maybe TRBD1 (6 bases). Deletions cut 3 bases from V and 1 base from J, with 6 bases between. This CDR3 is 13 amino acids long. In germline, CDR1 is KGHSH, CDR2 LQKENI. The DNA of the CDR3 is TGTGCCAGCTCACCCAGGGGCCAAGAGACCCAGTACTTC. It is translated as CASSPRGQETQYF.